This T cell receptor (beta chain) was obtained from a study of blood T cell repertoires in COVID-19. Study-wide background: COVID-19 samples from acute and convalescent phases originated in the United States, Italy and Spain. The cDNA or gDNA used as material had been derived from T cells, B-cell-depleted T cells, or PBMCs.

Germline CDR1 is MNHEY and CDR2 is SVGAGI. This CDR3 is built from 14 residues. V lost 9 bases, J lost 7 bases, and 18 bases lay in between. Original processing notes: Reference gene primer amplification in the assay estimated nucleated cell counts. The table came from immunoSEQ multiplex PCR; TCRdb's copy has only in-frame clones and leaves some out. The DNA gave D and trimming, while V, J and clone size come from that table. The sample shows some 150,000 clones, approximately 80% of them seen only once. This TCR was recovered from a woman aged 45-60 years in a cohort sampled during active or convalescent COVID-19. The gene calls are TRBV6-5 and TRBJ1-4, with D possibly TRBD1 on 6 matching bases. Material for sequencing was peripheral blood. The CDR3 sequence: CASHLGGAGEKLFF. For the CDR3, the DNA is TGTGCCAGTCACTTGGGGGGGGCAGGTGAAAAACTGTTTTTT.